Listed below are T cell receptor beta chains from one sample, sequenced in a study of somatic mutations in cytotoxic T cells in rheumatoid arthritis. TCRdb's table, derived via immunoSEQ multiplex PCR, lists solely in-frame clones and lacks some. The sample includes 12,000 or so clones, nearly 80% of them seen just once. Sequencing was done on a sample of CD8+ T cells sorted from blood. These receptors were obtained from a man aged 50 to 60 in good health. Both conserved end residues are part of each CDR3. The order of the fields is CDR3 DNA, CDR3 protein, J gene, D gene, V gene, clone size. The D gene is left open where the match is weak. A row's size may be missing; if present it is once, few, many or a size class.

TGTGCCAGCAGCTTACGCGGATCCTACACTGAAGCTTTCTTT CASSLRGSYTEAFF TRBJ1-1 NA TRBV5-4 NA
TGTGCCAGCAGCCCCCAACCGCCTGAAGCTTTCTTT CASSPQPPEAFF TRBJ1-1 NA TRBV2 NA
TGTGCCAGCAGTGAAACGGCCTCCTGGGGCTACACCTTC CASSETASWGYTF TRBJ1-2 NA TRBV25-1 once
TGTGCCAGCAGCTTGCGTGAGGAGGGCGAGACCCAGTACTTC CASSLREEGETQYF TRBJ2-5 NA TRBV5-8 NA
TGTGCCAGCAGCTCCAACACCGGGGAGCTGTTTTTT CASSSNTGELFF TRBJ2-2 NA TRBV7-9 NA
TGTGCCAGCAGTTACGGGACAGGGGTCACCGGGGAGCTGTTTTTT CASSYGTGVTGELFF TRBJ2-2 TRBD1 TRBV6-5 once
TGTGCCAGCAGCTTTGGCAGGGCATACTATGGCTACACCTTC CASSFGRAYYGYTF TRBJ1-2 NA TRBV5-6 once
TGTGCCAGCAGCCTGGGGGAGTGGGAGCTGTTTTTT CASSLGEWELFF TRBJ2-2 NA TRBV7-9 NA
TGTGCCAGCAGCTTGTTTCCCGGGACCTACAATGAGCAGTTCTTC CASSLFPGTYNEQFF TRBJ2-1 NA TRBV5-6 NA
TGTGCCAGCAGTGAAGTTCGACTAGCGGGGGAGTTCTTC CASSEVRLAGEFF TRBJ2-1 TRBD2 TRBV6-1 NA
TGTGCCAGCAGCCCCCCGGGGACCGGGGAGCTGTTTTTT CASSPPGTGELFF TRBJ2-2 NA TRBV6-5 NA
TGTGCCAGCAGTGAAAACCCCGGGGCAAAAGATAACTATGGCTACACCTTC CASSENPGAKDNYGYTF TRBJ1-2 NA TRBV6-1 NA
TGTGCCAGCAGCGCGACAGGGCCCGATCAACACTTT CASSATGPDQHF TRBJ1-1 TRBD1 TRBV2 NA
TGTGCCAGCAGCCAAGATCCCGTAGCGATGGAGACCCAGTACTTC CASSQDPVAMETQYF TRBJ2-5 NA TRBV4-2 NA
TGTGCCAGCAGTCCACATCTGACAGGGGGCTTGACCTACGAGCAGTACTTC CASSPHLTGGLTYEQYF TRBJ2-7 TRBD1 TRBV27 NA
TGTGCCAGTAGTATAGCGGGACAGACGAACACTGAAGCTTTCTTT CASSIAGQTNTEAFF TRBJ1-1 TRBD1 TRBV19 NA
TGTGCCAGCTCACCAATACGGGACAGGGGGGACAATCAGCCCCAGCATTTT CASSPIRDRGDNQPQHF TRBJ1-5 TRBD1 TRBV18 NA
TGTGCCAGCAGTTACTCGATAGGTCGGGGGGAGACCCAGTACTTC CASSYSIGRGETQYF TRBJ2-5 NA TRBV6-5 NA
TGTGCCAGCCCGGAAATGTCTGGAGGGGGCCGTCAGTCGAATGAGCAGTTCTTC CASPEMSGGGRQSNEQFF TRBJ2-1 NA TRBV5-8 once
TGTGCCAGCAGCCCGATGGGGACAGGGCCGAATGAGCAGTTCTTC CASSPMGTGPNEQFF TRBJ2-1 TRBD1 TRBV7-2 NA
TGTGCCAGCAGCTACGACCCTCGGACAGGGCGGGGGTATGGCTACACCTTC CASSYDPRTGRGYGYTF TRBJ1-2 TRBD1 TRBV7-9 NA
TGTGCCAGCAGTGACTCGTCTAGCGGGGGAAATGAGCAGTTCTTC CASSDSSSGGNEQFF TRBJ2-1 TRBD2 TRBV6-4 NA
TGTGCCAGCAGCTTGGATCCGGTCTTTAGCACAGATACGCAGTATTTT CASSLDPVFSTDTQYF TRBJ2-3 NA TRBV5-6 few
TGTGCCAGCAGCTTAAAAGCGGGGAACACTGAAGCTTTCTTT CASSLKAGNTEAFF TRBJ1-1 NA TRBV7-6 once
TGTGCCAGCAGCATCCCCGGGACCGTCCAAGAGACCCAGTACTTC CASSIPGTVQETQYF TRBJ2-5 NA TRBV6-6 NA
TGCGCCAGCAGCTTGAGAAGGATGAACACTGAAGCTTTCTTT CASSLRRMNTEAFF TRBJ1-1 NA TRBV5-1 NA
TGCGCCAGCAGTCAATCCTTGGGACAGGGGGCAACTAATGAAAAACTGTTTTTT CASSQSLGQGATNEKLFF TRBJ1-4 TRBD1 TRBV23-1 NA
TGCGCCAGCAGTCCGGGGGGCACTGAAGCTTTCTTT CASSPGGTEAFF TRBJ1-1 NA TRBV4-1 NA
TGTGCCAGCAGCTTAACCCTAGCGGCTTACAATGAGCAGTTCTTC CASSLTLAAYNEQFF TRBJ2-1 TRBD2 TRBV7-6 NA
TGTGCCAGCAGCCCAGGGGTGGGGGCCAACGTCCTGACTTTC CASSPGVGANVLTF TRBJ2-6 NA TRBV7-6 NA
TGTGCCAGCAGCTTAGTCCGGACAGATATGAACACTGAAGCTTTCTTT CASSLVRTDMNTEAFF TRBJ1-1 NA TRBV7-8 NA
TGTGCCAGCAGCTTAGGGAGCGGGAGGAACTCCTACGAGCAGTACTTC CASSLGSGRNSYEQYF TRBJ2-7 TRBD2 TRBV13 NA
TGTGCCACCAGCAGCCGGACCGGGGAGCTGTTTTTT CATSSRTGELFF TRBJ2-2 NA TRBV15 NA
TGCGCCAGCAGCCTTTCCACAGGGCAGACTAATGAAAAACTGTTTTTT CASSLSTGQTNEKLFF TRBJ1-4 NA TRBV5-1 NA
TGTGCCAGCAGCGTAGCCTCCGGGGTCCCCCTCGGAGATGAGCAGTTCTTC CASSVASGVPLGDEQFF TRBJ2-1 NA TRBV9 NA
TGTGCCAGCAGCTTTATTGGCTCCTACAATGAGCAGTTCTTC CASSFIGSYNEQFF TRBJ2-1 NA TRBV7-8 NA
TGTGCCAGCAGTTTAAACCGACAGGGGCCTAATCAAGAGACCCAGTACTTC CASSLNRQGPNQETQYF TRBJ2-5 TRBD1 TRBV28 NA
TGCAGCGTTGAAGGCCTTCAGGGGTCTCCCCGATACAATGAGCAGTTCTTC CSVEGLQGSPRYNEQFF TRBJ2-1 NA TRBV29-1 NA
TGTGCCAGCAGTGAGGGGCATAGCACAGATACGCAGTATTTT CASSEGHSTDTQYF TRBJ2-3 NA TRBV25-1 NA
TGTGCCAGCAGTCGTAGAGTCACAGATACGCAGTATTTT CASSRRVTDTQYF TRBJ2-3 NA TRBV5-4 NA